These 12 T cell receptor beta chains were sequenced from one sample in a study of blood T cell repertoires in COVID-19. Some clones are missing from TCRdb's copy, which holds only in-frame ones; the method was immunoSEQ multiplex PCR. Of about 200,000 clones listed, around four fifths are singletons. Sequencing was performed on PBMCs or T cells enriched from blood (not recorded which). The receptors stem from a man aged 35 to 55 who had recovered from COVID-19.

This clone was picked up one time. Here the CDR3 reads CASSPTGGGNSPLHF. The CDR3 bases are TGTGCCAGCTCACCAACAGGGGGCGGTAATTCACCCCTCCACTTT. This rearrangement joins TRBV18 to TRBJ1-6; 9 bases match TRBD1. The germline CDR1 and CDR2 sequences are KGHSH and LQKENI. The CDR3 is 15 amino acids. V was pared by 2 bases and J by 6 bases, with 2 bases of the junction left unmatched.

This sequence joins TRBV2 and TRBJ1-6, with TRBD1 as a possible D gene (6 bases). V lost 6 bases, J lost 6 bases, and 15 bases lay in between. The V gene's germline CDR1 is SNHLY and CDR2 FYNNEI. This CDR3 is built from 15 residues. CDR3 DNA: TGTGCCAGCAGCTACCAAGGACAGAGTAATTCACCCCTCCACTTT. Residues: CASSYQGQSNSPLHF.

The V gene is TRBV18, the J gene TRBJ1-1; D is uncertain. The V and J ends lost 1 base and 5 bases respectively, with 8 bases between them. Per the germline V gene, CDR1 is KGHSH and CDR2 is LQKENI. This CDR3 region has 13 residues. CDR3 sequence reads: CASSPLVQTEAFF. The CDR3 nucleotides read TGTGCCAGCTCACCACTTGTTCAGACTGAAGCTTTCTTT.

The V call is TRBV27, the J call TRBJ1-2, with D perhaps TRBD1 (6 bases). V was trimmed by 0 bases and J by 3 bases, leaving 11 bases between them. This CDR3 is 15 amino acids long. Germline-derived CDR1 and CDR2 are MNHEY and SMNVEV (reference sequence). The CDR3 is CASSLSGTGYYGYTF. CDR3 DNA: TGTGCCAGCAGTTTATCGGGAACAGGGTACTATGGCTACACCTTC.

The chain couples TRBV28 to TRBJ2-3; 8 bases align to TRBD2. Germline CDR1 and CDR2: MDHEN and SYDVKM. There are 13 residues in the CDR3. V lost 8 bases to trimming and J lost 4 bases; unmatched junction nucleotides: 5. CDR3 in DNA: TGTGCCAGCGAGCCGGGAGGGGCAGATACGCAGTATTTT. It specifies CASEPGGADTQYF.

The V and J genes are TRBV24-1 and TRBJ2-5; 11 bases map to TRBD1. V shed 2 bases and J 5 bases; nucleotides not matched to a gene: 9. This CDR3 is built from 17 residues. Looked up from germline, CDR1 is KGHDR and CDR2 is SFDVKD. The CDR3 here is CATSDYAGQGARETQYF. Written as DNA, the CDR3 is TGTGCCACCAGTGATTACGCCGGACAGGGGGCGCGTGAGACCCAGTACTTC.

The rearrangement links TRBV2 to TRBJ1-6; TRBD1 might be the D (5 bases). Per germline, CDR1 SNHLY and CDR2 FYNNEI. V lost 4 bases, J lost 6 bases, and 13 bases lay in between. CDR3 size: 15 residues. In nucleotides, the CDR3 is TGTGCCAGCAGTGTAGGAGGGGCTAGTAATTCACCCCTCCACTTT. Protein sequence: CASSVGGASNSPLHF.

V usage is TRBV7-3 and J usage is TRBJ2-3; a possible D gene is TRBD1 (6 bases). The V end was cut by 8 bases, the J end by 0 bases, with 9 bases between. Germline V lookup: CDR1 SGHTA, CDR2 FQGTGA. The CDR3 runs 13 residues. The CDR3 region has the DNA TGTGCCAGCTCCGACAGGAGCACAGATACGCAGTATTTT. It codes for CASSDRSTDTQYF. Complete variable domain (other parts from reference TRBV7-3 and TRBJ2-3): GAGVSQTPSNKVTEKGKYVELRCDPISGHTALYWYRQSLGQGPEFLIYFQGTGAADDSGLPNDRFFAVRPEGSVSTLKIQRTERGDSAVYLCASSDRSTDTQYFGPGTRLTVL.

The chain combines TRBV4-3 with TRBJ2-3; D is ambiguous. CDR1 and CDR2 (germline): LGHNA, YSLEER. V lost 1 base and J 0 bases, leaving 11 bases between the germline ends. The CDR3 contains 16 residues. The CDR3 spells CASSQVPFSSTDTQYF. The CDR3, as DNA: TGCGCCAGCAGCCAAGTCCCGTTCTCTAGCACAGATACGCAGTATTTT.

This chain uses TRBV12-3 or TRBV12-4 with TRBJ2-1; D call uncertain. The V end lost 5 bases, the J end lost 7 bases, and 12 bases lay between the germline ends. This CDR3 has 13 amino acids. The CDR3 sequence is CASSAFRRNEQFF. In DNA form, the CDR3 reads TGTGCCAGCAGTGCTTTTCGGCGGAATGAGCAGTTCTTC.

V is TRBV7-6 and J is TRBJ2-1; 7 bases fit TRBD1. The CDR3 length is 17 residues. Trimming removed 1 base from V and 0 bases from J; junction bases left unmatched: 6. CDR1 and CDR2 (germline): SGHVS, FNYEAQ. CDR3 nucleotide sequence: TGTGCCAGCAGCTTAGAAGGGGGCAGGACCTCCTACAATGAGCAGTTCTTC. Amino acids: CASSLEGGRTSYNEQFF.

A remark on this clone: The same CDR3 is also encoded by other DNA sequences in this sample. V usage is TRBV5-1 and J usage is TRBJ1-3, with D possibly being TRBD1 (5 bases). Germline-derived CDR1 and CDR2 are SGHRS and YFSETQ. V lost 4 bases and J lost 4, with 12 bases in between. The CDR3 extends over 14 amino acids. The CDR3 coding sequence is TGCGCCAGCAGCGCAGGGACTGGAGGAAACACCATATATTTT. It codes for CASSAGTGGNTIYF.